This TCR beta chain was found in a study of blood T cell repertoires in COVID-19. Only in-frame clones appear in the TCRdb table, and some are missing; sequencing was by immunoSEQ multiplex PCR. The repertoire holds a few hundred thousand clones, with more than 75% as singletons. Germline V gene data show CDR1 as SGHDT and CDR2 as YYEEEE. Unmatched junction bases numbered 6, after V lost 1 base and J lost 2 bases. CDR3 length: 16 amino acids. J is TRBJ2-7 and V is TRBV5-6; 10 bases are shared with TRBD1. Sequences were obtained from peripheral blood. This clonotype originated in an older woman with active or convalescent COVID-19. This CDR3 is CASSLRQGAWPYEQYF. For the CDR3, the DNA is TGTGCCAGCAGCTTGAGACAGGGGGCCTGGCCCTACGAGCAGTACTTC.